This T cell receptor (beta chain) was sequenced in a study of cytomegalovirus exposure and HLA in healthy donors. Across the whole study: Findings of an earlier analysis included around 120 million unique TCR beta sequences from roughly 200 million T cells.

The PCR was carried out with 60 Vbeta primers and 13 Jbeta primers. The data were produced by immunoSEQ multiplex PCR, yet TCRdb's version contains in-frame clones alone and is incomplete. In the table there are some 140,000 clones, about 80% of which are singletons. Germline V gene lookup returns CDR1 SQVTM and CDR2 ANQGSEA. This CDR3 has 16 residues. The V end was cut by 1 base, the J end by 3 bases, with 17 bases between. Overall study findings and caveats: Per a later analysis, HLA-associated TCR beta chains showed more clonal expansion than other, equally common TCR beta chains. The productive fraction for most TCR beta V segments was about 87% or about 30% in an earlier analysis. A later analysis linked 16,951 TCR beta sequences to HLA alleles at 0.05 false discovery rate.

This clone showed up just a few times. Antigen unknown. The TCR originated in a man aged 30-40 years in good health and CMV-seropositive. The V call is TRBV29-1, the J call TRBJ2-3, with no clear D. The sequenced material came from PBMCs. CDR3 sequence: CSVEGGENNPTDTQYF. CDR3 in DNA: TGCAGCGTTGAAGGAGGAGAGAACAATCCTACAGATACGCAGTATTTT.